One sample yielded the 23 T cell receptor beta chains listed below, sequenced in a study of human T cells and chemical hapten exposure. The time point is: pre-sensitization, week 0. Described treatment: therapeutic diphenylcyclopropenone sensitization with weekly scalp DPC. TCRdb reanalysed the RACE reads using MiXCR and keeps one entry per CDR3 protein. The sample has around 380,000 distinct CDR3 sequences, around 5.5% seen once; the top ten hold about 8.7%. This specimen consisted of whole blood, obtained in connection with sensitization to the hapten diphenylcyclopropenone (DPC). Receptors originate from a woman between 18 and 30 years old with alopecia areata. Some clones in this sample may be carry-over from other donors' samples.

This clonotype has at least ten counts. This chain links TRBV28 with TRBJ1-4; no reliable D call. Trimming removed 10 bases at V and 0 bases at J, with 9 bases between. The CDR3 has 13 residues. CDR1 MDHEN and CDR2 SYDVKM come from the germline V gene. DNA for the CDR3: TGTGCCACCAGAGACTCAACTAATGAAAAACTGTTTTTT. Residues: CATRDSTNEKLFF.

This clonotype was found many times. The CDR3 loop is CASSHSAAGTFF. The DNA for the CDR3 is TGTGCCAGCAGCCACTCGGCCGCGGGTACTTTCTTT. The chain recombines TRBV3-1 with TRBJ1-1; unclear D gene. Between the trimmed V and J ends, which lost 3 bases and 12 bases, there was a span of 14 bases. The germline V gene has CDR1 LGHDT and CDR2 YNNKEL (reference sequence). The CDR3 is 12 amino acids.

CDR3 protein: CASRPAGLNTGELFF. CDR3 sequence (DNA): TGTGCCAGCAGACCAGCAGGGTTGAACACCGGGGAGCTGTTTTTT. V usage is TRBV6-2 or TRBV6-3 and J usage is TRBJ2-2; tentative D call: TRBD1 (5 bases). Germline CDR1 and CDR2: MNHEY and SVGEGT. V dropped 6 bases and J dropped 1 base, with 12 bases sitting between them. There are 15 residues in the CDR3.

There are many counts of this clonotype. The chain uses TRBV4-2 and TRBJ1-1; D may be TRBD1 (5 bases). Germline lookup yields CDR1 LGHNA and CDR2 YNFKEQ. Trimming cost V 4 bases and J 8 bases, with 17 bases left between them. The CDR3 length is 14 residues. CDR3 DNA sequence: TGTGCCAGCAGCCTAGACCCGGGGCGGGAAGAAGCTTTCTTT. This sequence encodes CASSLDPGREEAFF.

This clonotype was recorded many times. V is TRBV7-2 and J is TRBJ1-1; the D is unclear. V shed 0 bases and J shed 0 bases, with 8 bases lying between them. The length of the CDR3 is 15 residues. Germline V gene sequence: CDR1 SGHTA, CDR2 FQGNSA. CDR3 in DNA: TGTGCCAGCAGCTTAGCTCTCCAGATGAACACTGAAGCTTTCTTT. Amino acid sequence: CASSLALQMNTEAFF.

At least ten counts were recorded for this clonotype. The chain links TRBV12-3 or TRBV12-4 to TRBJ2-3; D is unclear. The CDR3 length is 13 residues. Trimming cost V 5 bases and J 4 bases, with 10 bases left between them. As DNA, the CDR3 is TGTGCCAGCAGTCAACCCGGCCCAGATACGCAGTATTTT. It codes for CASSQPGPDTQYF.

In its sample, this clonotype was seen a few times. This chain connects TRBV6-6 to TRBJ2-5; D might be TRBD1 (6 bases). Germline V gene lookup returns CDR1 MNHNY and CDR2 SVGAGI (reference sequence). The CDR3 covers 15 residues. Between the trimmed V and J ends, which lost 2 bases and 7 bases, there was a span of 17 bases. The CDR3 loop reads CASSYVDRTRGTQYF. CDR3 nucleotide sequence: TGTGCCAGCAGTTACGTGGACAGAACGAGGGGGACCCAGTACTTC.

A few counts support this clonotype. This CDR3 is CASSIAEWEDLFF. In nucleotides, the CDR3 is TGTGCCAGTAGTATCGCGGAATGGGAAGACCTGTTTTTT. The chain combines TRBV19 with TRBJ1-4; D remains unclear. V was clipped by 3 bases and J by 14 bases, with 16 bases between them. CDR1 LNHDA and CDR2 SQIVND come from the germline V gene (reference sequence). The CDR3 totals 13 residues.

This clonotype was seen repeatedly, ten times or more. The chain has TRBV12-3 or TRBV12-4 and TRBJ2-7; a possible D gene is TRBD1 (6 bases). V was pared by 4 bases and J by 9 bases, with 13 bases between. The CDR3 contains 12 residues. In DNA form, the CDR3 reads TGTGCCAGCAGTTCCCAGGGGACGGTGCAGTACTTC. It encodes CASSSQGTVQYF.

The sample holds many counts of this clonotype. The rearrangement uses TRBV6-4 and TRBJ1-5; D is possibly TRBD1 (5 bases). CDR3 length: 13 amino acids. V was trimmed by 2 bases and J by 6 bases, leaving 8 bases between them. The germline CDR1 and CDR2 sequences are MRHNA and SNTAGT. CDR3 amino acids: CASSDGGFQPQHF. CDR3 nucleotides: TGTGCCAGCAGTGACGGGGGGTTTCAGCCCCAGCATTTT.

This clonotype occurred many times. This chain uses TRBV2 with TRBJ2-2; no definite D call. V shed 5 bases and J shed 0 bases, with 7 bases lying between them. The length of the CDR3 is 14 residues. Germline CDR1 and CDR2: SNHLY and FYNNEI. CDR3: CASSSFSNTGELFF. The DNA for the CDR3 is TGTGCCAGCAGTAGCTTCTCGAACACCGGGGAGCTGTTTTTT.

This clonotype was seen a few times. V is TRBV6-2 or TRBV6-3 and J is TRBJ2-1; 7 bases match TRBD2. V was clipped by 7 bases and J by 9 bases; unmatched bases: 9. CDR1 and CDR2 (germline): MNHEY, SVGEGT. The CDR3 is made up of 13 amino acids. The CDR3 DNA follows: TGTGCCAGCACCAGGGCGGGGGTAGGTGAGCAGTTCTTC. Translation: CASTRAGVGEQFF.

V and J are TRBV18 and TRBJ1-1; D is unresolved. V was shortened by 2 bases and J by 0 bases, with 7 bases between the two germline ends. CDR3 length: 14 amino acids. Germline V gene data show CDR1 as KGHSH and CDR2 as LQKENI. Written as DNA, the CDR3 is TGTGCCAGCTCACCATTCGGGATGAACACTGAAGCTTTCTTT. This encodes CASSPFGMNTEAFF.

In its sample, this clonotype was seen many times. The chain couples TRBV6-1 to TRBJ2-4; 8 nucleotides match TRBD1. CDR1 and CDR2 (germline): MNHNS, SASEGT. The CDR3 has 15 residues. V shed 4 bases, J shed 0 bases, and the junction held 2 bases outside the gene matches. CDR3 DNA: TGTGCCAGCAGTGGGACAGGGATAGCCAAAAACATTCAGTACTTC. This encodes CASSGTGIAKNIQYF.

This clonotype was counted ten times or more. The chain couples TRBV7-2 to TRBJ1-3, with D possibly TRBD1 on 6 matching bases. CDR3 size: 21 residues. The germline V and J ends were trimmed by 1 base and 0 bases, with 25 bases remaining between them. Germline V gene data show CDR1 as SGHTA and CDR2 as FQGNSA. The DNA of the CDR3 is TGTGCCAGCAGCTTAGAAGATGAGGGACAAGGACCCTCTTTCTCTGGAAACACCATATATTTT. This translates into CASSLEDEGQGPSFSGNTIYF.

This clonotype showed up many times. This chain links TRBV12-3 or TRBV12-4 with TRBJ2-3; tentative D call: TRBD2 (5 bases). The germline V and J ends were trimmed by 3 bases and 5 bases, with 12 bases remaining between them. The CDR3 totals 14 residues. CDR3 in DNA: TGTGCCAGCAGTTTTGGGCTAGCACAAGATACGCAGTATTTT. It is translated as CASSFGLAQDTQYF.

The chain has TRBV10-3 and TRBJ2-5; D remains ambiguous. V lost 6 bases and J lost 2, with 10 bases in between. This CDR3 contains 13 residues. Germline V lookup: CDR1 ENHRY, CDR2 SYGVKD. CDR3 sequence (DNA): TGTGCCATCAGGGAATCCCTACAAGAGACCCAGTACTTC. It specifies CAIRESLQETQYF.

This clonotype was recorded many times. The rearrangement joins TRBV28 to TRBJ1-1, with unresolved D. This CDR3 comprises 15 residues. V was clipped by 6 bases and J by 5 bases, with 19 bases between them. Germline V gene sequence: CDR1 MDHEN, CDR2 SYDVKM. The CDR3 coding sequence is TGTGCCAGCAGCTTAGTGCGGGCCCCGGGTACTGAAGCTTTCTTT. Protein sequence: CASSLVRAPGTEAFF.

This clonotype was seen a few times. The CDR3 sequence is CASSGWGSSSGNTIYF. In DNA form, the CDR3 reads TGTGCCAGCAGCGGATGGGGTTCGAGCTCTGGAAACACCATATATTTT. This chain connects TRBV9 to TRBJ1-3; D not certain. The CDR3 has 16 residues. With 3 bases removed from V and 0 bases from J, the gap between germline ends came to 13 bases. Per the germline V gene, CDR1 is SGDLS and CDR2 is YYNGEE.

This clonotype was seen repeatedly, ten times or more. CDR3 nucleotide sequence: TGTGCCAGCAGGACAGGGAACTATGGCTACACCTTC. This gives the protein CASRTGNYGYTF. The chain combines TRBV6-6 with TRBJ1-2; TRBD1 matches at 7 bases. The ends lost 6 bases at V and 2 bases at J; junction bases unmatched: 0. The CDR3 has 12 residues. Germline V gives CDR1 MNHNY, CDR2 SVGAGI (reference sequence).

The sample holds many counts of this clonotype. The V call is TRBV7-2, the J call TRBJ1-4; D ambiguous. CDR1 and CDR2 from the germline V gene are SGHTA and FQGNSA. The CDR3 has 16 residues. Deletions cut 0 bases from V and 8 bases from J, with 16 bases between. For the CDR3, the DNA is TGTGCCAGCAGCTTAGCGATAACGGGGTCAAAGGAAAAACTGTTTTTT. It specifies CASSLAITGSKEKLFF. The full variable domain, its missing parts supplied by reference TRBV7-2 and TRBJ1-4, is GAGVSQSPSNKVTEKGKDVELRCDPISGHTALYWYRQSLGQGLEFLIYFQGNSAPDKSGLPSDRFSAERTGGSVSTLTIQRTQQEDSAVYLCASSLAITGSKEKLFFGSGTQLSVL.

The chain couples TRBV6-2 or TRBV6-3 to TRBJ2-7, with 8 nucleotides matching TRBD1. This CDR3 has 17 residues. Germline values: CDR1 MNHEY, CDR2 SVGEGT. After removal of 5 bases from V and 1 base from J, the junction contained 13 bases not matched to a gene. The CDR3 region has the DNA TGTGCCAGCAGTCCCAGAACCGGGACAGGAATATCCTACGAGCAGTACTTC. As protein: CASSPRTGTGISYEQYF.

The chain combines TRBV6-5 with TRBJ1-1, with D tentatively TRBD1 (6 bases). Germline CDR1 is MNHEY and CDR2 is SVGAGI. The V and J ends lost 8 bases and 3 bases respectively, with 13 bases between them. CDR3 length equals 13 residues. The CDR3 sequence is CASQHRVYTEAFF. The CDR3 DNA is TGTGCCAGCCAACACAGGGTTTACACTGAAGCTTTCTTT.